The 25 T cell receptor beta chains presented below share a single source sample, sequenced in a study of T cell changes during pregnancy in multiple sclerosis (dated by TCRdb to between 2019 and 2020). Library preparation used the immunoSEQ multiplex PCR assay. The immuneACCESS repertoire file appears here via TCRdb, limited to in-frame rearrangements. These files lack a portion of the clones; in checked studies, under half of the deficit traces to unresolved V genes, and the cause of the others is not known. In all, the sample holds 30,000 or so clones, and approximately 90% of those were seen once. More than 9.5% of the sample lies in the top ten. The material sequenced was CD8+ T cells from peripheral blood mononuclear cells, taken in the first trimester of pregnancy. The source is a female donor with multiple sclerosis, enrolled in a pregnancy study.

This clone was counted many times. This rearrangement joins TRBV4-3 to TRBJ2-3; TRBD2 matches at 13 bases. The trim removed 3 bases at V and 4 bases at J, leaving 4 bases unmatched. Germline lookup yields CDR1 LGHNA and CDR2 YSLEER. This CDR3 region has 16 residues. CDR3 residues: CASSHSGTSGADTQYF. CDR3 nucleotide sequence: TGCGCCAGCAGCCATTCCGGGACTAGCGGGGCAGATACGCAGTATTTT.

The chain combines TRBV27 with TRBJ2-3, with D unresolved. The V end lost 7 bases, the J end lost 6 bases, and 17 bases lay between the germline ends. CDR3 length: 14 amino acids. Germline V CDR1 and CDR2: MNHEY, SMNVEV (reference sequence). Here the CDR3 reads CASMRAFSMDTQYF. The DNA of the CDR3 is TGTGCCAGCATGAGAGCGTTTTCCATGGATACGCAGTATTTT.

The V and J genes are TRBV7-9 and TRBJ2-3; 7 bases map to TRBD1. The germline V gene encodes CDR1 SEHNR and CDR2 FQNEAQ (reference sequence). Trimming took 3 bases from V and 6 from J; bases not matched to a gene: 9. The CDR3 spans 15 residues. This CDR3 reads CASSFLQGLEDTQYF. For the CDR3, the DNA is TGTGCCAGCAGCTTCCTACAGGGGTTGGAGGATACGCAGTATTTT.

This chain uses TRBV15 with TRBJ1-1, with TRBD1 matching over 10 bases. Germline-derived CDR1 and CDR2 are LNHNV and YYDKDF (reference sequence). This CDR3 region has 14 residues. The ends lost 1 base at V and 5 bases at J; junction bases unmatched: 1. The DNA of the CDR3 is TGTGCCACCAGCAGAGGGACAGGGGGAACTGAAGCTTTCTTT. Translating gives CATSRGTGGTEAFF. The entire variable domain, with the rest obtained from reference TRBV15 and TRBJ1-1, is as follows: DAMVIQNPRYQVTQFGKPVTLSCSQTLNHNVMYWYQQKSSQAPKLLFHYYDKDFNNEADTPDNFQSRRPNTSFCFLDIRSPGLGDTAMYLCATSRGTGGTEAFFGQGTRLTVV.

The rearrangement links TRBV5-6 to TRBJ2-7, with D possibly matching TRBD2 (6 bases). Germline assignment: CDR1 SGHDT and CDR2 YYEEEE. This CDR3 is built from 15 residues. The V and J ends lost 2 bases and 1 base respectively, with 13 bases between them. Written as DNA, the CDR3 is TGTGCCAGCAGCTTAGGGGACTCCTCATCCTACGAGCAGTACTTC. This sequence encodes CASSLGDSSSYEQYF.

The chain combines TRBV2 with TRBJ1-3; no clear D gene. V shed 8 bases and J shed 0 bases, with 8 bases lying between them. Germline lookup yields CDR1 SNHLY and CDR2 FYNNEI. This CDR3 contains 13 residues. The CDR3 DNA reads TGTGCCAGCGGAGATATCTCTGGAAACACCATATATTTT. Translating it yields CASGDISGNTIYF. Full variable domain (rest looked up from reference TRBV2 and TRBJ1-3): EPEVTQTPSHQVTQMGQEVILRCVPISNHLYFYWYRQILGQKVEFLVSFYNNEISEKSEIFDDQFSVERPDGSNFTLKIRSTKLEDSAMYFCASGDISGNTIYFGEGSWLTVV.

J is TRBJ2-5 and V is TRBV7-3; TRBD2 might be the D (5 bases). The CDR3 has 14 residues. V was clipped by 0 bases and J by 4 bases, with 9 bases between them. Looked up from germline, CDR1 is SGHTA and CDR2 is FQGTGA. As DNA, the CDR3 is TGTGCCAGCAGCTTAACGGGAGTAGGAGAGACCCAGTACTTC. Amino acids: CASSLTGVGETQYF.

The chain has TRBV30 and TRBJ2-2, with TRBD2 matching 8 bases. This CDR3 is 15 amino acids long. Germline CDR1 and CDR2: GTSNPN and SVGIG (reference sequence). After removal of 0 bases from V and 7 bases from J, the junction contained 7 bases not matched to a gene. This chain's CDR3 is CAWSVHLAGSGELFF. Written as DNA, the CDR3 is TGTGCCTGGAGTGTACACCTAGCGGGCAGCGGGGAGCTGTTTTTT.

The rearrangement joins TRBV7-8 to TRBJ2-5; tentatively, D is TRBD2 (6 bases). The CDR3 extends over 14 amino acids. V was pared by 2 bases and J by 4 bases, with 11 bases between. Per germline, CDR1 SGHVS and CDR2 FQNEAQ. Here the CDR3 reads CASSLKGLGETQYF. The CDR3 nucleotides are TGTGCCAGCAGCTTAAAGGGACTGGGAGAGACCCAGTACTTC.

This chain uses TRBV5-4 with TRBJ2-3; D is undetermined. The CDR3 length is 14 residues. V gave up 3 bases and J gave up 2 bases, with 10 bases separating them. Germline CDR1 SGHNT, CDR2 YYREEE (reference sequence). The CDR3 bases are TGTGCCAGCAGCTCTCTAACGTCCACAGATACGCAGTATTTT. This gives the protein CASSSLTSTDTQYF.

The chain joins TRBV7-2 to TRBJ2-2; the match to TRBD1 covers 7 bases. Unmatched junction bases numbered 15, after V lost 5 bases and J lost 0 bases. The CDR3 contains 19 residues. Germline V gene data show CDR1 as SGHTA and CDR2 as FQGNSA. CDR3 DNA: TGTGCCAGCAGCCATTCGGAGGTTATAGGGACAGCGAACACCGGGGAGCTGTTTTTT. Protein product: CASSHSEVIGTANTGELFF.

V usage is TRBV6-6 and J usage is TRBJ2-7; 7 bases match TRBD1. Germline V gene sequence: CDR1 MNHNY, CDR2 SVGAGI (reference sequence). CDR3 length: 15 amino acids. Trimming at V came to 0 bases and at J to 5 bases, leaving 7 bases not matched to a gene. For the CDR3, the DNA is TGTGCCAGCAGTTACTCTTTCACAGGGGACCACGAGCAGTACTTC. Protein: CASSYSFTGDHEQYF.

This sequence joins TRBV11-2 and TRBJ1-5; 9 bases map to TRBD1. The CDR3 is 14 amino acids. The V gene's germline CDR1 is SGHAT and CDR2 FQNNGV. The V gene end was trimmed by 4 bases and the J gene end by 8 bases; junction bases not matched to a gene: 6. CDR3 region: CASSYGQGLEPQHF. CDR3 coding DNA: TGTGCCAGCAGCTACGGACAGGGGCTAGAGCCCCAGCATTTT.

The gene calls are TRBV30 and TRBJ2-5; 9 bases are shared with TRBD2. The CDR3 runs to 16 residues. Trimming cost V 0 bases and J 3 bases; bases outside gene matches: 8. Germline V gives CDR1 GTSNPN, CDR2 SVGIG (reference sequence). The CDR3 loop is CAWSVFRASGKETQYF. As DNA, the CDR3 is TGTGCCTGGAGTGTATTTCGGGCTAGCGGGAAAGAGACCCAGTACTTC.

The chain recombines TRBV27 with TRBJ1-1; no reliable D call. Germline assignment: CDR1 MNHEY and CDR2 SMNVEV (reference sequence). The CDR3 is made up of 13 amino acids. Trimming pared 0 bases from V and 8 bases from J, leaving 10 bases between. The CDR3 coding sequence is TGTGCCAGCAGTTTATCGAAGGGAGTAGAAGCTTTCTTT. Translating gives CASSLSKGVEAFF.

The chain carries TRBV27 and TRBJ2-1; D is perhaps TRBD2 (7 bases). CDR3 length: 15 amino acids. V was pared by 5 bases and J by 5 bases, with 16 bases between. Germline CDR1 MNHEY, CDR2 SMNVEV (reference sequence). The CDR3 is CASSPPGGLHNEQFF. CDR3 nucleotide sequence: TGTGCCAGCAGTCCCCCGGGGGGCCTACACAATGAGCAGTTCTTC.

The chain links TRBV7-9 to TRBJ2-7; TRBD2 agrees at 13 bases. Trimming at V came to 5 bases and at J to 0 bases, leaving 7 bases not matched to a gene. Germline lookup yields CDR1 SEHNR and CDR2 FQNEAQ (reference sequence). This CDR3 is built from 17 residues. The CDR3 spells CASSPRLAGGGSYEQYF. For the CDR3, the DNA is TGTGCCAGCAGCCCCCGACTAGCGGGAGGCGGCTCCTACGAGCAGTACTTC.

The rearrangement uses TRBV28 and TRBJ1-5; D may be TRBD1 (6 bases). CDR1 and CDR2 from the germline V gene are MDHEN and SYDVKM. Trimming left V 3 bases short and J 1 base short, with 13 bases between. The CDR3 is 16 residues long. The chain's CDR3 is CASSFGGGRSNQPQHF. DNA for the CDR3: TGTGCCAGCAGTTTCGGTGGGGGCAGGAGCAATCAGCCCCAGCATTTT.

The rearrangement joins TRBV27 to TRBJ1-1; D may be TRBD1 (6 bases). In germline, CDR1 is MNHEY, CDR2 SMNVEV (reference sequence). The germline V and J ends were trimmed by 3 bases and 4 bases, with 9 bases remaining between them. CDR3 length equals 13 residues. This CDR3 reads CASSFGQRTEAFF. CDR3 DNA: TGTGCCAGCAGTTTCGGACAGCGCACTGAAGCTTTCTTT.

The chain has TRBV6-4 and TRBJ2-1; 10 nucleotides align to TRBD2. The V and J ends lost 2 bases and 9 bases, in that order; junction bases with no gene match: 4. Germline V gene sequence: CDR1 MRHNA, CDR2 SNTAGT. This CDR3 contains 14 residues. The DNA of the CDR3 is TGTGCCAGCAGTGACAGCGGGGGGGCTAGTGAGCAGTTCTTC. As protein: CASSDSGGASEQFF.

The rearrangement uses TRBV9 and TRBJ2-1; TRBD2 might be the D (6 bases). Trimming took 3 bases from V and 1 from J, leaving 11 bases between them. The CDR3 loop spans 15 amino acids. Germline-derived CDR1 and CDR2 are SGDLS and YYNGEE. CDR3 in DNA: TGTGCCAGCAGCGCCGACGGGAGTTCCTACAATGAGCAGTTCTTC. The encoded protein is CASSADGSSYNEQFF. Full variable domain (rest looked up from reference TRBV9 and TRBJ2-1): DSGVTQTPKHLITATGQRVTLRCSPRSGDLSVYWYQQSLDQGLQFLIQYYNGEERAKGNILERFSAQQFPDLHSELNLSSLELGDSALYFCASSADGSSYNEQFFGPGTRLTVL.

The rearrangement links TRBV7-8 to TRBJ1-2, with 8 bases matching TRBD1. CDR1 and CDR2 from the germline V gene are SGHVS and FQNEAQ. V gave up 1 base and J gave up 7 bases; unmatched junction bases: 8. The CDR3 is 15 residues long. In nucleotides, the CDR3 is TGTGCCAGCAGCTTAGGGCAGGGGGCTGGGCCTGGCTACACCTTC. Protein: CASSLGQGAGPGYTF.

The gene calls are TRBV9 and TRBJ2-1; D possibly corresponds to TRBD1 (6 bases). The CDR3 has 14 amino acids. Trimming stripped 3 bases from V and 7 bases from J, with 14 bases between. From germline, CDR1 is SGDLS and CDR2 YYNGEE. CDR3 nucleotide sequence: TGTGCCAGCAGCGAGGGGGTCGGACGGAATGAGCAGTTCTTC. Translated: CASSEGVGRNEQFF.

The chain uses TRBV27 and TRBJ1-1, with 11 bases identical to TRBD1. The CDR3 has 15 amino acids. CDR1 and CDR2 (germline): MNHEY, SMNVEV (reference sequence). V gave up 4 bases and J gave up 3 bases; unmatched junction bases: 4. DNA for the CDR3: TGTGCCAGCAGTTCAGGGACAGGGGGGGACACTGAAGCTTTCTTT. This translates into CASSSGTGGDTEAFF.

As DNA, the CDR3 is TGTGCCAGCTCACTCGGGACTCCGTACGAGCAGTACTTC. This gives the protein CASSLGTPYEQYF. The chain links TRBV18 to TRBJ2-7; a possible D gene is TRBD2 (6 bases). This CDR3 is built from 13 residues. Germline V gene data show CDR1 as KGHSH and CDR2 as LQKENI. Trimming took 4 bases from V and 4 from J, leaving 11 bases between them.